The clone carrying this T cell receptor (beta chain) was counted a few times. Its antigen is not known. TCRdb reanalysed the reads using MiXCR and keeps one entry per CDR3 protein. Of 110,000 or so distinct CDR3 sequences listed, roughly 30% are singletons. The CDR3 is 15 residues long. V was clipped by 3 bases and J by 0 bases, with 11 bases between them. Germline values: CDR1 SGHRS, CDR2 YFSETQ. These data belong to a study of T cell repertoires in cytomegalovirus infection. Points from the study as a whole: The ex vivo response was dominated by HLA-C-restricted CMV-specific TCR beta clonotypes.

The starting material was CD8+ T cells from cultured PBMCs, obtained from culture after CMV antigen stimulation. The genes are TRBV5-1 and TRBJ2-3, with a weak D call TRBD1 (6 bases). The sequence was obtained from a human donor in good health (CMV status not recorded). Some clones in this sample may be carry-over from other donors' samples. The CDR3 region is CASSSLTGSTDTQYF. In nucleotides, the CDR3 is TGCGCCAGCAGCTCGCTAACAGGGAGCACAGATACGCAGTATTTT.